Below are 12 T cell receptor beta chains sequenced from a single sample in a study of CD8+ T cells in alopecia areata. The treatment is: oral pan-JAK inhibitor, 5-10 mg twice daily. cDNA serving as the sequencing template came from extracted, reverse transcribed RNA. Clones were read by immunoSEQ multiplex PCR, and TCRdb kept only the in-frame ones, dropping some. Here the sample spans about 100,000 clones, around 47% being singletons. Material: CD8+ T cells sorted from blood, obtained at week 24, from a patient treated with tofacitinib. The source is a human donor with alopecia areata.

This chain connects TRBV7-2 to TRBJ2-5; D not resolved. Deletions cut 2 bases from V and 6 bases from J, with 10 bases between. Germline CDR1 SGHTA, CDR2 FQGNSA. The CDR3 contains 13 residues. The CDR3 DNA is TGTGCCAGCAGCTTAAGGTTTGGGAAGACCCAGTACTTC. Translated, it gives CASSLRFGKTQYF.

This clone turned up a few times. The chain links TRBV9 to TRBJ2-2, with D uncertain. Germline V gives CDR1 SGDLS, CDR2 YYNGEE. The CDR3 sequence is 17 residues long. Trimming cost V 0 bases and J 0 bases, with 12 bases left between them. CDR3 coding DNA: TGTGCCAGCAGCGTAGCTCAGGCAGGCGCGAACACCGGGGAGCTGTTTTTT. Protein product: CASSVAQAGANTGELFF.

The J gene is TRBJ2-3, the V gene TRBV9; 7 bases are a match to TRBD2. J gave up 5 bases and V 4 bases, and 13 bases lay outside the gene matches. Per germline, CDR1 SGDLS and CDR2 YYNGEE. There are 16 residues in the CDR3. The CDR3 nucleotides are TGTGCCAGCAGCCCCCATTCGGGAGGCCCAGGAGATACGCAGTATTTT. It is translated as CASSPHSGGPGDTQYF.

This chain uses TRBV27 with TRBJ2-3; perhaps TRBD2 as D (5 bases). The germline V and J ends were trimmed by 0 bases and 0 bases, with 13 bases remaining between them. The V gene's germline CDR1 is MNHEY and CDR2 SMNVEV (reference sequence). The CDR3 sequence is 17 residues long. For the CDR3, the DNA is TGTGCCAGCAGTTTATCGGGTGAGGGATCTAGCACAGATACGCAGTATTTT. Its translation: CASSLSGEGSSTDTQYF.

The chain carries TRBV27 and TRBJ1-2, with TRBD1 as a possible D gene (6 bases). V was cut by 8 bases and J by 3 bases, with 16 bases left in between. The CDR3 is 14 amino acids. Germline values: CDR1 MNHEY, CDR2 SMNVEV (reference sequence). CDR3 region: CASRGGGWDYGYTF. The CDR3, as DNA: TGTGCCAGCCGGGGTGGGGGCTGGGACTATGGCTACACCTTC.

This clone has only a few counts. The genes are TRBV30 and TRBJ2-7, with D unclear. Trimming left V 2 bases short and J 0 bases short, with 8 bases between. Per the germline V gene, CDR1 is GTSNPN and CDR2 is SVGIG (reference sequence). There are 13 residues in the CDR3. The DNA for the CDR3 is TGTGCCTGGAGTCACAGTAGCTCCTACGAGCAGTACTTC. Translating gives CAWSHSSSYEQYF.

This sequence joins TRBV2 and TRBJ1-1; a weak D match, TRBD1 (6 bases). The CDR3 runs 14 residues. The V end was cut by 8 bases, the J end by 0 bases, with 13 bases between. Germline values: CDR1 SNHLY, CDR2 FYNNEI. CDR3 sequence (DNA): TGTGCCAGCGCCAGGGGAGGGATGAACACTGAAGCTTTCTTT. This gives the protein CASARGGMNTEAFF.

This chain links TRBV11-2 with TRBJ2-1; D is possibly TRBD1 or TRBD2 (5 bases each). Trimming left V 3 bases short and J 7 bases short, with 10 bases between. The CDR3 is 13 residues long. Germline V gene sequence: CDR1 SGHAT, CDR2 FQNNGV. This CDR3 is CASSFGGVNEQFF. The DNA of the CDR3 is TGTGCCAGCAGCTTTGGGGGAGTGAATGAGCAGTTCTTC.

The V and J genes are TRBV19 and TRBJ2-7; D is tentatively TRBD1 or TRBD2 (6 bases each). Germline-derived CDR1 and CDR2 are LNHDA and SQIVND (reference sequence). Trimming took off 5 bases at V and 7 bases at J, with 12 bases between the two ends. CDR3 size: 12 residues. The CDR3 spells CASSPGAREQYF. CDR3 bases: TGTGCCAGTAGTCCGGGGGCGAGAGAGCAGTACTTC. Together with reference TRBV19 and TRBJ2-7, the CDR3 gives the full variable domain: DGGITQSPKYLFRKEGQNVTLSCEQNLNHDAMYWYRQDPGQGLRLIYYSQIVNDFQKGDIAEGYSVSREKKESFPLTVTSAQKNPTAFYLCASSPGAREQYFGPGTRLTVT.

The sample holds a few counts of this clone. This chain joins TRBV29-1 and TRBJ2-7; 7 nucleotides line up with TRBD2. V shed 1 base and J 2 bases; nucleotides not matched to a gene: 5. Germline loops: CDR1 SQVTM, CDR2 ANQGSEA. CDR3 length: 14 residues. This CDR3 is CSVEGTGGAYEQYF. Here the CDR3 DNA reads TGCAGCGTTGAAGGTACGGGGGGAGCCTACGAGCAGTACTTC.

This clone was seen more than once but under ten times. V gene TRBV13 combines with J gene TRBJ2-3; 7 nucleotides line up with TRBD1. CDR1 and CDR2 from the germline V gene are PRHDT and FYEKMQ (reference sequence). The CDR3 is 14 amino acids. Trimming took 6 bases from V and 4 from J; bases not matched to a gene: 7. Here the CDR3 reads CASSDGQDADTQYF. CDR3 sequence (DNA): TGTGCCAGCAGTGACGGACAGGACGCAGATACGCAGTATTTT. Full variable domain (remainder filled in from reference TRBV13 and TRBJ2-3): AAGVIQSPRHLIKEKRETATLKCYPIPRHDTVYWYQQGPGQDPQFLISFYEKMQSDKGSIPDRFSAQQFSDYHSELNMSSLELGDSALYFCASSDGQDADTQYFGPGTRLTVL.

This clone turned up a few times. The rearrangement links TRBV4-1 to TRBJ2-5; 8 nucleotides line up with TRBD1. CDR3 size: 14 residues. J lost 2 bases, V lost 4 bases, and 3 bases had no gene match. Germline V gene data show CDR1 as MGHRA and CDR2 as YSYEKL. CDR3 in DNA: TGCGCCAGCAGCCTTCGGACAGGGCAAGAGACCCAGTACTTC. Translated, it gives CASSLRTGQETQYF.